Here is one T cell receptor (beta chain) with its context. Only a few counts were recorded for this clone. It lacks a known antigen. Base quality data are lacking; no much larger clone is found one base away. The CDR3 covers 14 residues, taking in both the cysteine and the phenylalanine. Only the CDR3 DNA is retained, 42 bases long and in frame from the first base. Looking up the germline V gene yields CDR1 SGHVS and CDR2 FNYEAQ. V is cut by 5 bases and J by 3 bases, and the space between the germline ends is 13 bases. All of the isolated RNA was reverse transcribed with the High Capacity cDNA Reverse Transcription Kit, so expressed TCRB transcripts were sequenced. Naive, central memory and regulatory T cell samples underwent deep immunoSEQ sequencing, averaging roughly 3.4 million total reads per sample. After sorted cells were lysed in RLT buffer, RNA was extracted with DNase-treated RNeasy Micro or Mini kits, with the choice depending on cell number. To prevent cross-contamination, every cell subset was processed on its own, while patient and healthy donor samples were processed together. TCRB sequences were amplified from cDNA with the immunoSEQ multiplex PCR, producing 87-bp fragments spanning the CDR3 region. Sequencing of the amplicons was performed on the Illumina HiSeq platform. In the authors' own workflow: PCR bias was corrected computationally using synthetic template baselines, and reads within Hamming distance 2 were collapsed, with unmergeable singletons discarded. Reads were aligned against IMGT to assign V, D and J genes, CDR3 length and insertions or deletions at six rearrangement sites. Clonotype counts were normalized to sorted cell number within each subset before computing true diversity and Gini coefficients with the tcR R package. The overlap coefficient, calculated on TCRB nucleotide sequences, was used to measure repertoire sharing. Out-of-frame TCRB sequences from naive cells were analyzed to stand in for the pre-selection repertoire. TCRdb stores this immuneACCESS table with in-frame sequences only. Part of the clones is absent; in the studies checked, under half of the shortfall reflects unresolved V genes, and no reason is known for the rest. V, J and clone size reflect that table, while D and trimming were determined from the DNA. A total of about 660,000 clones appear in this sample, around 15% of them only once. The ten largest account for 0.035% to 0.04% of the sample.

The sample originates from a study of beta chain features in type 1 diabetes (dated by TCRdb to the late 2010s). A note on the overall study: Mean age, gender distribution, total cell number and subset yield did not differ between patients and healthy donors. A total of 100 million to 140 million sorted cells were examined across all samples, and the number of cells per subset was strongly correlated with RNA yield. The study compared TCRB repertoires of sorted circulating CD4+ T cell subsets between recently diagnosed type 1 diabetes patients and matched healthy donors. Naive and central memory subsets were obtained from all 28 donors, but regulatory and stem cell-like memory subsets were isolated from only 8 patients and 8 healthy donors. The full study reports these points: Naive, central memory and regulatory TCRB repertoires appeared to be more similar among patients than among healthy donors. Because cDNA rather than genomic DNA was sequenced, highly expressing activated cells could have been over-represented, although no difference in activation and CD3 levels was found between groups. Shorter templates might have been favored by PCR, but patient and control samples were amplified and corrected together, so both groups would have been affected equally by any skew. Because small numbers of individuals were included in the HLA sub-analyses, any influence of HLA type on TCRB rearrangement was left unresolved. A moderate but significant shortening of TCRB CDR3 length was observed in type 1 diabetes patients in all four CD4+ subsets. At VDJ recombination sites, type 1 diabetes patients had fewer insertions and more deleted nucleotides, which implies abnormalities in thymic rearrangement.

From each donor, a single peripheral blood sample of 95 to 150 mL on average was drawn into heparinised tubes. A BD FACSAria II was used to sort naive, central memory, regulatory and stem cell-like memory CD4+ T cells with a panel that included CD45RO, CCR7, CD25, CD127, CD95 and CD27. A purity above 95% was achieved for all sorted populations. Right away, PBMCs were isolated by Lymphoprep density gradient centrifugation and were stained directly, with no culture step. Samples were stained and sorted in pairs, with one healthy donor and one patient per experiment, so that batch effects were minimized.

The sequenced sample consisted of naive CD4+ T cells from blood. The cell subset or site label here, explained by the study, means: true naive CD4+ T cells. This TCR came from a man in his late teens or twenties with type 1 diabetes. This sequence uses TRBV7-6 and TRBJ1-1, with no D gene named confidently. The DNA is TGTGCCAGCAGCCCACGGGCGGTTCACACTGAAGCTTTCTTT. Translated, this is CASSPRAVHTEAFF.